A single sample is the source of the 12 T cell receptor beta chains below, sequenced in a study of T cell changes during pregnancy in multiple sclerosis. Generated by immunoSEQ multiplex PCR, the TCRdb table keeps only in-frame clones and is missing some. The sample has about 61,000 clones, 90% seen once. Sequenced material: peripheral blood, taken in the first trimester of pregnancy. The receptors originated from a female donor in good health, enrolled as a control in a pregnancy study.

This clone was observed a few times. The chain's CDR3 is CASSDVRLAGVYEQYF. In nucleotides, the CDR3 is TGTGCCAGTAGTGACGTACGACTAGCGGGAGTCTACGAGCAGTACTTC. The chain is built from TRBV19 and TRBJ2-7, with 12 bases fitting TRBD2. J gave up 3 bases and V 5 bases, and 8 bases lay outside the gene matches. This CDR3 has 16 residues. Looked up from germline, CDR1 is LNHDA and CDR2 is SQIVND (reference sequence).

This chain links TRBV6-5 with TRBJ2-2, with D unresolved. Germline V gene lookup returns CDR1 MNHEY and CDR2 SVGAGI. The CDR3 length is 12 residues. V lost 11 bases, J lost 4 bases, and 11 bases lay in between. The CDR3 DNA reads TGTGCCCTCCAGTCGGGCACCGGGGAGCTGTTTTTT. It is translated as CALQSGTGELFF.

J is TRBJ2-1 and V is TRBV6-6, with TRBD2 identical over 8 bases. The germline V gene has CDR1 MNHNY and CDR2 SVGAGI (reference sequence). The CDR3 has 13 residues. Trimming at V came to 2 bases and at J to 8 bases, leaving 2 bases not matched to a gene. The CDR3 DNA follows: TGTGCCAGCAGTTACCGGGGGGGCGATGAGCAGTTCTTC. This encodes CASSYRGGDEQFF.

The rearrangement uses TRBV29-1 and TRBJ1-2; no clear D. V was pared by 7 bases and J by 0 bases, with 9 bases between. The germline gives CDR1 SQVTM, CDR2 ANQGSEA. This CDR3 is built from 12 residues. CDR3 bases: TGCAGCGCTAGACCCTCTAACTATGGCTACACCTTC. It yields the protein CSARPSNYGYTF.

This clone was found a few times. The chain recombines TRBV10-3 with TRBJ2-1, with TRBD2 matching over 7 bases. The CDR3 covers 15 residues. V was clipped by 8 bases and J by 2 bases; unmatched bases: 9. Germline CDR1 and CDR2: ENHRY and SYGVKD. The CDR3 DNA sequence: TGTGCCATCCTCCGTGGGGGGGACCCCTACAATGAGCAGTTCTTC. Amino acid sequence: CAILRGGDPYNEQFF.

The gene calls are TRBV6-5 and TRBJ2-3, with a weak D call TRBD1 (5 bases). The V end was cut by 5 bases, the J end by 1 base, with 13 bases between. Germline CDR1 is MNHEY and CDR2 is SVGAGI. The CDR3 is 15 residues long. The CDR3 here is CASSHQARGTDTQYF. The CDR3 DNA is TGTGCCAGCAGTCACCAGGCCAGGGGCACAGATACGCAGTATTTT.

This clone was recorded a few times. The rearrangement links TRBV7-9 to TRBJ1-5; 11 bases agree with TRBD1. The CDR3 is 14 amino acids. The ends lost 4 bases at V and 7 bases at J; junction bases unmatched: 3. Germline V CDR1 and CDR2: SEHNR, FQNEAQ (reference sequence). CDR3 sequence: CASSSGQGDQPQHF. The CDR3 DNA is TGTGCCAGCAGCTCGGGACAGGGGGACCAGCCCCAGCATTTT.

CDR3 bases: TGTGCCAGCAGCTTACGGCAGGGGGAGGCCTACGAGCAGTACTTC. Protein sequence: CASSLRQGEAYEQYF. J is TRBJ2-7 and V is TRBV7-9, with D tentatively TRBD1 (7 bases). The CDR3 is made up of 15 amino acids. V gave up 2 bases and J gave up 2 bases, with 13 bases separating them. From germline, CDR1 is SEHNR and CDR2 FQNEAQ (reference sequence).

This sequence joins TRBV29-1 and TRBJ1-2, with D unresolved. CDR1 is SQVTM, CDR2 ANQGSEA, per germline. The length of the CDR3 is 13 residues. Trimming cost V 1 base and J 2 bases, with 8 bases left between them. DNA for the CDR3: TGCAGCGTTGAAGTTCACAGAAACTATGGCTACACCTTC. Amino acids: CSVEVHRNYGYTF.

This chain uses TRBV6-6 with TRBJ2-7; possible D gene TRBD2, 5 bases. Germline CDR1 MNHNY, CDR2 SVGAGI (reference sequence). The CDR3 has 14 residues. Trimming removed 7 bases from V and 1 base from J, with 14 bases in between. CDR3 nucleotides: TGTGCCAGCAAGAGGGCGTCGGGGTCCTACGAGCAGTACTTC. It encodes CASKRASGSYEQYF.

The rearrangement joins TRBV18 to TRBJ1-3, with D possibly matching TRBD1 (6 bases). Germline assignment: CDR1 KGHSH and CDR2 LQKENI. The CDR3 runs to 16 residues. V was shortened by 2 bases and J by 2 bases, with 13 bases between the two germline ends. The CDR3 DNA follows: TGTGCCAGCTCACCAAGTCAGGGGATAGCTGGAAACACCATATATTTT. This codes for CASSPSQGIAGNTIYF.

The chain recombines TRBV5-1 with TRBJ2-2, with a tentative D call TRBD1 (6 bases). Germline lookup yields CDR1 SGHRS and CDR2 YFSETQ. The V end lost 0 bases, the J end lost 7 bases, and 16 bases lay between the germline ends. CDR3 length equals 16 residues. The chain's CDR3 is CASSLAIQGQGGELFF. The CDR3 coding sequence is TGCGCCAGCAGCTTGGCAATCCAGGGGCAAGGCGGGGAGCTGTTTTTT.